This TCR beta chain appears in the sequencing data of a study of blood T cell repertoires in COVID-19. Authors' methods: Estimation of nucleated cell counts relied on the amplification of reference gene primers. Only in-frame clones appear in the TCRdb table, and some are missing; sequencing was by immunoSEQ multiplex PCR. V and J calls plus clone size are reproduced from that table; the DNA served to infer D and trimming. This sample has around 100,000 clones; more than 85% occur once, and the top ten carry 6.2%. The receptor was derived from a human donor in a cohort sampled during active COVID-19. Material: peripheral blood.

DNA for the CDR3: TGCGCCAGCAGACCAACCAGGACAGGGGAGACCGGGGAGCTGTTTTTT. This translates into CASRPTRTGETGELFF. The J gene is TRBJ2-2, the V gene TRBV10-1, with TRBD1 matching 9 bases. Germline lookup yields CDR1 WNHNN and CDR2 SYGVQD (reference sequence). This CDR3 spans 16 amino acids. The trim removed 6 bases at V and 5 bases at J, leaving 10 bases unmatched.